A single sample is the source of the 27 T cell receptor beta chains below, sequenced in a study of blood T cell repertoires in COVID-19. Measured with immunoSEQ multiplex PCR; TCRdb has only the in-frame clones, and not every one. The sample holds over 120,000 clones, about 85% seen once. Sequencing used peripheral blood. The receptor set was obtained from a human donor with acute or convalescent COVID-19. The donor label of this sample is uncertain.

This chain links TRBV7-2 with TRBJ2-7; weak D call: TRBD1 (5 bases). Per germline, CDR1 SGHTA and CDR2 FQGNSA. The CDR3 spans 17 residues. The germline V and J ends were trimmed by 1 base and 0 bases, with 16 bases remaining between them. CDR3 nucleotides: TGTGCCAGCAGCTTAGAAGGGGTGATGGGTAACTCCTACGAGCAGTACGTC. Protein: CASSLEGVMGNSYEQYV.

The DNA of the CDR3 is TGTGCCAGCAGCCCTGGGGACAGTTCAACTAATGAAAAACTGTTTTTT. Amino acid sequence: CASSPGDSSTNEKLFF. This chain connects TRBV5-8 to TRBJ1-4, with 7 bases identical to TRBD1. CDR1 SGHTS and CDR2 YDEGEE come from the germline V gene. Trimming took 4 bases from V and 0 from J; bases not matched to a gene: 6. The CDR3 is 16 amino acids.

The chain joins TRBV27 to TRBJ2-4; 9 bases align to TRBD1. The CDR3 consists of 18 residues. V dropped 2 bases and J dropped 1; count of bases not matched to a gene: 9. The germline gives CDR1 MNHEY, CDR2 SMNVEV (reference sequence). In DNA, the CDR3 is TGTGCCAGCAGTTTAAAGGGGACAGGGTTGGGGGCCAAAAACATTCAGTACTTC. Translating it yields CASSLKGTGLGAKNIQYF.

The chain joins TRBV4-2 to TRBJ2-1; 9 nucleotides agree with TRBD2. V was pared by 4 bases and J by 7 bases, with 5 bases of the junction left unmatched. The germline V gene has CDR1 LGHNA and CDR2 YNFKEQ. The CDR3 runs to 14 residues. The CDR3 DNA follows: TGTGCCAGCAGCCGACTAGCGGAGGGGAATGAGCAGTTCTTC. Translating it yields CASSRLAEGNEQFF.

The chain employs TRBV10-3 and TRBJ2-7, with 9 bases that match TRBD1. The CDR3 totals 14 residues. Per the germline V gene, CDR1 is ENHRY and CDR2 is SYGVKD. V lost 4 bases to trimming and J lost 1 base; unmatched junction nucleotides: 2. The CDR3 nucleotides are TGTGCCATCAGTGTCGGGACAGGGTCCTACGAGCAGTACTTC. It yields the protein CAISVGTGSYEQYF.

The chain employs TRBV19 and TRBJ2-7; D is perhaps TRBD1 (6 bases). The germline V gene has CDR1 LNHDA and CDR2 SQIVND (reference sequence). The V end was cut by 3 bases, the J end by 6 bases, with 18 bases between. CDR3 length: 15 residues. The CDR3 DNA is TGTGCCAGTAGTATGTGGGGACAAACGACTTTCGAGCAGTACTTC. Protein product: CASSMWGQTTFEQYF.

This rearrangement joins TRBV2 to TRBJ2-2; the match to TRBD2 covers 13 bases. The CDR3 has 16 residues. Germline lookup yields CDR1 SNHLY and CDR2 FYNNEI. The trim removed 4 bases at V and 1 base at J, leaving 0 bases unmatched. CDR3 region: CASSGLAGGNTGELFF. The CDR3 DNA follows: TGTGCCAGCAGTGGACTAGCGGGAGGGAACACCGGGGAGCTGTTTTTT.

V usage is TRBV7-3 and J usage is TRBJ2-1; 9 positions agree with TRBD2. J was trimmed by 8 bases and V by 8 bases; bases with no gene match: 7. The CDR3 length is 13 residues. Looked up from germline, CDR1 is SGHTA and CDR2 is FQGTGA. CDR3 amino acids: CASAGGPWDEQFF. In DNA form, the CDR3 reads TGTGCCAGCGCGGGAGGGCCGTGGGATGAGCAGTTCTTC.

CDR3 DNA sequence: TGTGCCAGCAGCCAAGTTGGCCAGGGGGCCGGTCAGCCCCAGCATTTT. Residues: CASSQVGQGAGQPQHF. The chain has TRBV4-2 and TRBJ1-5; 8 bases are a match to TRBD1. Germline-derived CDR1 and CDR2 are LGHNA and YNFKEQ. This CDR3 spans 16 amino acids. The J segment lost 6 bases and the V segment lost 1 base, leaving 8 bases of the junction unmatched.

The chain combines TRBV7-2 with TRBJ2-2; 9 bases line up with TRBD2. The germline gives CDR1 SGHTA, CDR2 FQGNSA. Unmatched junction bases numbered 7, after V lost 5 bases and J lost 3 bases. The CDR3 is made up of 16 amino acids. CDR3 region: CASSLLAGPDTGELFF. CDR3 nucleotides: TGTGCCAGCAGCCTACTAGCGGGCCCGGACACCGGGGAGCTGTTTTTT. The full variable domain, in which reference TRBV7-2 and TRBJ2-2 provide the parts outside the CDR3, is GAGVSQSPSNKVTEKGKDVELRCDPISGHTALYWYRQSLGQGLEFLIYFQGNSAPDKSGLPSDRFSAERTGGSVSTLTIQRTQQEDSAVYLCASSLLAGPDTGELFFGEGSRLTVL.

This chain joins TRBV19 and TRBJ1-5, with 7 bases lining up with TRBD1. Looked up from germline, CDR1 is LNHDA and CDR2 is SQIVND (reference sequence). Trimming took 4 bases from V and 2 from J; bases not matched to a gene: 5. CDR3 size: 15 residues. The CDR3: CASSTDGQGNQPQHF. The DNA of the CDR3 is TGTGCCAGTAGTACCGACGGACAGGGCAATCAGCCCCAGCATTTT.

The chain joins TRBV5-8 to TRBJ2-5; TRBD2 is a possible D gene (5 bases). Germline lookup yields CDR1 SGHTS and CDR2 YDEGEE. There are 13 residues in the CDR3. The ends were cut back, 1 base at V and 3 bases at J, with 7 bases in the middle. The DNA of the CDR3 is TGTGCCAGCAGCTTGAGGACTGAAGAGACCCAGTACTTC. Amino acid sequence: CASSLRTEETQYF.

The chain combines TRBV4-3 with TRBJ2-1; D uncertain. The CDR3 spans 15 residues. Germline-derived CDR1 and CDR2 are LGHNA and YSLEER. With 0 bases removed from V and 7 bases from J, the gap between germline ends came to 13 bases. The CDR3 sequence: CASSQDILVLNEQFF. The CDR3 bases are TGCGCCAGCAGCCAAGATATCCTAGTGTTGAATGAGCAGTTCTTC.

This clone showed up just a few times. CDR3 in amino acids: CASSRDSTDTQYF. CDR3 DNA: TGTGCCAGTAGTAGGGACTCCACAGATACGCAGTATTTT. The rearrangement links TRBV19 to TRBJ2-3, with a possible D match to TRBD2 (6 bases). Trimming took 4 bases from V and 2 from J, leaving 7 bases between them. CDR3 size: 13 residues. Germline V gives CDR1 LNHDA, CDR2 SQIVND (reference sequence).

The rearrangement uses TRBV7-9 and TRBJ2-3; possibly TRBD2 for D (5 bases). The CDR3 has 13 residues. V was cut by 5 bases and J by 3 bases, with 9 bases left in between. Germline assignment: CDR1 SEHNR and CDR2 FQNEAQ (reference sequence). In DNA form, the CDR3 reads TGTGCCAGCAGCCGACGGGAAACAGATACGCAGTATTTT. This sequence encodes CASSRRETDTQYF.

V usage is TRBV9 and J usage is TRBJ2-1, with D tentatively TRBD1 (6 bases). Germline CDR1 reads SGDLS; CDR2 reads YYNGEE. The CDR3 has 14 amino acids. V shed 4 bases and J shed 6 bases, with 14 bases lying between them. CDR3 nucleotides: TGTGCCAGCAGCCCCGAACAGGGAAGCAATGAGCAGTTCTTC. Translated: CASSPEQGSNEQFF.

The CDR3, as DNA: TGTGCCAGCAGCTTAGGGCCTAGCGGGATTTACAATGAGCAGTTCTTC. It yields the protein CASSLGPSGIYNEQFF. The J gene is TRBJ2-1, the V gene TRBV7-2, with TRBD2 identical over 9 bases. The CDR3 is 16 amino acids. CDR1 SGHTA and CDR2 FQGNSA come from the germline V gene. Trimming took 1 base from V and 4 from J; bases not matched to a gene: 5.

V usage is TRBV6-6 and J usage is TRBJ1-1; TRBD1 aligns across 7 bases. This CDR3 comprises 16 residues. Per the germline V gene, CDR1 is MNHNY and CDR2 is SVGAGI (reference sequence). The J segment lost 0 bases and the V segment lost 3 bases, leaving 7 bases of the junction unmatched. CDR3 sequence reads: CASSYPRTGMNTEAFF. For the CDR3, the DNA is TGTGCCAGCAGTTATCCGAGGACAGGCATGAACACTGAAGCTTTCTTT.

Here the CDR3 reads CASSIRQGDQPQHF. For the CDR3, the DNA is TGTGCCAGCAGTATACGACAGGGTGATCAGCCCCAGCATTTT. This sequence joins TRBV6-5 and TRBJ1-5; 7 nucleotides line up with TRBD1. Trimming cost V 5 bases and J 5 bases; bases outside gene matches: 6. Germline loops: CDR1 MNHEY, CDR2 SVGAGI. The CDR3 is 14 amino acids.

The V call is TRBV19, the J call TRBJ2-5; D ambiguous. With 6 bases removed from V and 5 bases from J, the gap between germline ends came to 7 bases. CDR3 length: 11 amino acids. CDR1 LNHDA and CDR2 SQIVND come from the germline V gene (reference sequence). CDR3 protein: CASRDIETQYF. In nucleotides, the CDR3 is TGTGCCAGTAGAGACATCGAGACCCAGTACTTC.

The chain has TRBV5-4 and TRBJ2-1, with TRBD2 matching 15 bases. In germline, CDR1 is SGHNT, CDR2 YYREEE (reference sequence). The CDR3 is 16 amino acids. The V and J ends lost 4 bases and 7 bases, in that order; junction bases with no gene match: 6. CDR3 sequence reads: CASSGGLAGGMNEQFF. In DNA form, the CDR3 reads TGTGCCAGCAGCGGGGGACTAGCGGGGGGTATGAATGAGCAGTTCTTC.

The V and J genes are TRBV10-3 and TRBJ1-2, with 8 bases matching TRBD1. Trimming took 7 bases from V and 3 from J; bases not matched to a gene: 7. The CDR3 contains 14 residues. CDR1 and CDR2 from the germline V gene are ENHRY and SYGVKD. CDR3 DNA: TGTGCCATCAAAAAGACAGGGGCGGACTATGGCTACACCTTC. Translated, it gives CAIKKTGADYGYTF.

This chain uses TRBV30 with TRBJ1-1, with 7 positions matching TRBD1. Germline V gene lookup returns CDR1 GTSNPN and CDR2 SVGIG (reference sequence). Losses at the gene ends were 3 bases for V and 5 bases for J; bases not matched to a gene: 3. This CDR3 comprises 12 residues. The CDR3 loop is CAWRQGRTEAFF. For the CDR3, the DNA is TGTGCCTGGAGACAGGGGAGAACTGAAGCTTTCTTT. The variable domain in full, with the rest retrieved from reference TRBV30 and TRBJ1-1, is SQTIHQWPATLVQPVGSPLSLECTVEGTSNPNLYWYRQAAGRGLQLLFYSVGIGQISSEVPQNLSASRPQDRQFILSSKKLLLSDSGFYLCAWRQGRTEAFFGQGTRLTVV.

V and J are TRBV10-3 and TRBJ2-2, with 12 bases aligning to TRBD2. CDR3 length: 17 amino acids. Germline lookup yields CDR1 ENHRY and CDR2 SYGVKD. V trimming: 3 bases; J trimming: 4 bases; junction bases outside the gene matches: 6. CDR3 in DNA: TGTGCCATCAGTGATGAAGGGGGACTAGCGGGCACCGGGGAGCTGTTTTTT. This codes for CAISDEGGLAGTGELFF.

This clone was detected only a few times. The chain is built from TRBV7-8 and TRBJ2-2; tentative D call: TRBD2 (5 bases). The germline gives CDR1 SGHVS, CDR2 FQNEAQ. The V gene lost 4 bases and the J gene lost 3 bases, with 9 bases spanning the gap. The CDR3 is made up of 14 amino acids. The CDR3 sequence is CASSSTGYTGELFF. CDR3 sequence (DNA): TGTGCCAGCAGCTCGACGGGGTACACCGGGGAGCTGTTTTTT.

The chain employs TRBV7-2 and TRBJ2-2, with 11 nucleotides matching TRBD1. Per germline, CDR1 SGHTA and CDR2 FQGNSA. The V and J ends lost 3 bases and 7 bases, in that order; junction bases with no gene match: 4. The CDR3 has 15 residues. Written as DNA, the CDR3 is TGTGCCAGCAGCTTGAGGACAGGGGGCAGCGGGGAGCTGTTTTTT. Amino acids: CASSLRTGGSGELFF.

The chain links TRBV9 to TRBJ2-1; possible D gene TRBD2, 6 bases. Trimming pared 0 bases from V and 3 bases from J, leaving 16 bases between. This CDR3 has 17 residues. Germline CDR1 reads SGDLS; CDR2 reads YYNGEE. CDR3 nucleotides: TGTGCCAGCAGCGTAGACGGGGGAGCGGGTTTCTACAATGAGCAGTTCTTC. As protein: CASSVDGGAGFYNEQFF.